Reported below is one TCR beta chain. The authors extracted RNA and reverse transcribed it into cDNA as the sequencing template. Method: immunoSEQ multiplex PCR; TCRdb's copy keeps in-frame clones and lacks some. The table includes 100,000 to 120,000 clones, approximately 55% detected once. With V trimmed by 1 base and J by 5 bases, 16 bases remained unmatched. Germline CDR1 reads LGHNA; CDR2 reads YNFKEQ. This CDR3 spans 19 amino acids. This sample's treatment: oral pan-JAK inhibitor, 5-10 mg twice daily. The data stem from a study of CD8+ T cells in alopecia areata. V gene TRBV4-2 combines with J gene TRBJ2-5; 10 bases line up with TRBD2. This TCR was sampled from a human donor with alopecia areata. The sequencing used CD4+ T cells sorted from blood, collected at week 24, from a patient treated with tofacitinib. As DNA, the CDR3 is TGTGCCAGCAGCCAAGGAATAGCGGGGGGCGGTAGGGTTTTGGAGACCCAGTACTTC. Residues: CASSQGIAGGGRVLETQYF.